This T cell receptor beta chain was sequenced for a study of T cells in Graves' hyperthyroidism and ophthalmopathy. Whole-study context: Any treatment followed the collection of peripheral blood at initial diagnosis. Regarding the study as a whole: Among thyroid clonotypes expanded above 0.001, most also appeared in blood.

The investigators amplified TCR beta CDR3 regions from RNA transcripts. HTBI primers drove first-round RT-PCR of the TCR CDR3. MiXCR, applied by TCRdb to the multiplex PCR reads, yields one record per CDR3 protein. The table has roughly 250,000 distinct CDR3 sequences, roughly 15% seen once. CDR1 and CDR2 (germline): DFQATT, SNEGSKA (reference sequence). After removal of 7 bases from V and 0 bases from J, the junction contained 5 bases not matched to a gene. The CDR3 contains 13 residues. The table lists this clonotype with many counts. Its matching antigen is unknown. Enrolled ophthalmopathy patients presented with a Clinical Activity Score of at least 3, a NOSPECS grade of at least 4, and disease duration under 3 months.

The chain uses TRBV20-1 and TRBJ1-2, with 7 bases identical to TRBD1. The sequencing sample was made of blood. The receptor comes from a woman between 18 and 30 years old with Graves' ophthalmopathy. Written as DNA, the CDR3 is TGCAGTGTACCCACAGGGGCTAACTATGGCTACACCTTC. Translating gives CSVPTGANYGYTF.